The rows below give T cell receptor beta chains drawn from one sample of a study of blood T cell repertoires in COVID-19. Here immunoSEQ multiplex PCR was the method, and the copy in TCRdb shows in-frame clones only, minus some. The data contain more than 80,000 clones, about three quarters of them singletons. The sequencing sample was made of peripheral blood. The receptors shown here come from a man at least 80 years old with COVID-19, enrolled during active disease. Each CDR3 is given with its conserved first and last residue. D genes are given only for firm matches. Size is stated for part of the rows, as once, few or many counts, or as a class when the clone is expanded.

D gene: TRBD1
clone size: NA
V gene: TRBV28
J gene: TRBJ1-2
CDR3 DNA: TGTGCCAGCAAGGGCAGGGGGTCCCCCGGCTATGGCTACACCTTC
CDR3 protein: CASKGRGSPGYGYTF

D gene: TRBD1
clone size: NA
V gene: TRBV7-2
J gene: TRBJ2-7
CDR3 DNA: TGTGCCAGCAGCTCCGGGACAGGAGATTCCTACGAGCAGTACTTC
CDR3 protein: CASSSGTGDSYEQYF

D gene: TRBD1
clone size: NA
V gene: TRBV14
J gene: TRBJ1-4
CDR3 DNA: TGTGCCAGCAGACCGGACAGGGGCGAGGGAAATGAAAAACTGTTTTTT
CDR3 protein: CASRPDRGEGNEKLFF

D gene: TRBD1
clone size: NA
V gene: TRBV30
J gene: TRBJ1-5
CDR3 DNA: TGTGCCTGGAGTGTAAGTGGGACAGGGAGTAGAGGCAATCAGCCCCAGCATTTT
CDR3 protein: CAWSVSGTGSRGNQPQHF

D gene: NA
clone size: NA
V gene: TRBV28
J gene: TRBJ2-7
CDR3 DNA: TGTGCCAGCAGTTTACCCTCTCGGGTTGGCGAGCAGTACTTC
CDR3 protein: CASSLPSRVGEQYF

D gene: TRBD2
clone size: NA
V gene: TRBV4-2
J gene: TRBJ2-1
CDR3 DNA: TGTGCCAGCAGCCAAGAAACTAGCGGGAACTACAATGAGCAGTTCTTC
CDR3 protein: CASSQETSGNYNEQFF

D gene: NA
clone size: few
V gene: TRBV7-9
J gene: TRBJ1-1
CDR3 DNA: TGTGCCGCTCGGGGTTACACTGAAGCTTTCTTT
CDR3 protein: CAARGYTEAFF

D gene: TRBD2
clone size: many
V gene: TRBV28
J gene: TRBJ2-7
CDR3 DNA: TGTGCCAGCGCGGGGACTAGCGGGATTACACCTTACGAGCAGTACTTC
CDR3 protein: CASAGTSGITPYEQYF

D gene: NA
clone size: NA
V gene: TRBV28
J gene: TRBJ1-2
CDR3 DNA: TGTGCCAGCAGTCCAGGACTCGAGGGCTATGGCTACACCTTC
CDR3 protein: CASSPGLEGYGYTF

D gene: NA
clone size: NA
V gene: TRBV27
J gene: TRBJ1-2
CDR3 DNA: TGTGCCAGAAAATTGAGAGGTGAGACAGCCACCACGGGTGGCTACACCTTC
CDR3 protein: CARKLRGETATTGGYTF

D gene: TRBD2
clone size: NA
V gene: TRBV11-2
J gene: TRBJ2-7
CDR3 DNA: TGTGCCAGCAGCTCCCTAGCGCGGGAGGGGGAGCAGTACTTC
CDR3 protein: CASSSLAREGEQYF

D gene: NA
clone size: NA
V gene: TRBV6-5
J gene: TRBJ2-1
CDR3 DNA: TGTGCCAGCAGCGGAGGGCCGGGCAATGAGCAGTTCTTC
CDR3 protein: CASSGGPGNEQFF

D gene: TRBD1
clone size: NA
V gene: TRBV6-6
J gene: TRBJ1-2
CDR3 DNA: TGTGCCAGCAGCCCAATCGACAGGGTCGGGTATGGCTACACCTTC
CDR3 protein: CASSPIDRVGYGYTF

D gene: NA
clone size: NA
V gene: TRBV23-1
J gene: TRBJ1-6
CDR3 DNA: TGCGCCAGCAGGCCGACAGGCGACTACTATAATTCACCCCTCCACTTT
CDR3 protein: CASRPTGDYYNSPLHF

D gene: TRBD1
clone size: NA
V gene: TRBV5-1
J gene: TRBJ1-6
CDR3 DNA: TGCGCCAGCAGCCCCGACAGGGCCGGGTCACCCCTCCACTTT
CDR3 protein: CASSPDRAGSPLHF

D gene: NA
clone size: NA
V gene: TRBV2
J gene: TRBJ2-3
CDR3 DNA: TGTGCCAGCAGTCCGACAGGCTACCTCACAGATACGCAGTATTTT
CDR3 protein: CASSPTGYLTDTQYF

D gene: NA
clone size: NA
V gene: TRBV7-2
J gene: TRBJ2-2
CDR3 DNA: TGTGCCAGCAGCTCCGGACTTTACACCGGGGAGCTGTTTTTT
CDR3 protein: CASSSGLYTGELFF

D gene: NA
clone size: NA
V gene: TRBV10-3
J gene: TRBJ2-7
CDR3 DNA: TGTGCCATCAGTGAGTGGCAGGGAGGCAACGAGCAGTACTTC
CDR3 protein: CAISEWQGGNEQYF

D gene: NA
clone size: few
V gene: TRBV7-9
J gene: TRBJ2-3
CDR3 DNA: TGTGCCAGCAGCGCGGACTTGGCAGATACGCAGTATTTT
CDR3 protein: CASSADLADTQYF

D gene: NA
clone size: NA
V gene: TRBV19
J gene: TRBJ2-5
CDR3 DNA: TGTGCCAGTAAAACGGGAGAGACCCAGTACTTC
CDR3 protein: CASKTGETQYF

D gene: TRBD1
clone size: NA
V gene: TRBV15
J gene: TRBJ1-4
CDR3 DNA: TGTGCCACCAGCCTGGGACAGGGTAATGAAAAACTGTTTTTT
CDR3 protein: CATSLGQGNEKLFF

D gene: TRBD1
clone size: NA
V gene: TRBV24-1
J gene: TRBJ1-2
CDR3 DNA: TGTGCCACCAGTGACCGGACAGGTTACAACTATGGCTACACCTTC
CDR3 protein: CATSDRTGYNYGYTF

D gene: TRBD1
clone size: NA
V gene: TRBV7-9
J gene: TRBJ2-7
CDR3 DNA: TGTGCCAGCAGCTTCGGCGGACAGGGCTACGAGCAGTACTTC
CDR3 protein: CASSFGGQGYEQYF

D gene: NA
clone size: NA
V gene: TRBV6-2/TRBV6-3
J gene: TRBJ2-7
CDR3 DNA: TGTGCCAGCAGTTACGGGGGCAGCAGCTCCTACGAGCAGTACTTC
CDR3 protein: CASSYGGSSSYEQYF

D gene: NA
clone size: NA
V gene: TRBV28
J gene: TRBJ1-2
CDR3 DNA: TGTGCCAGCAGTTTTGGAACAGGGAGGGACTATGGCTACACCTTC
CDR3 protein: CASSFGTGRDYGYTF

D gene: NA
clone size: few
V gene: TRBV19
J gene: TRBJ2-2
CDR3 DNA: TGTGCCAGTAGTACTAGAACAGGGACCGGGGAGCTGTTTTTT
CDR3 protein: CASSTRTGTGELFF

D gene: TRBD1
clone size: few
V gene: TRBV28
J gene: TRBJ1-5
CDR3 DNA: TGTGCCAGCAGCTTCCCCCGGGACAGAGACTTCAATCAGCCCCAGCATTTT
CDR3 protein: CASSFPRDRDFNQPQHF

D gene: NA
clone size: few
V gene: TRBV7-6
J gene: TRBJ1-2
CDR3 DNA: TGTGCCAGCAGCCCGGACTGGGTATTTGGCTACACCTTC
CDR3 protein: CASSPDWVFGYTF

D gene: NA
clone size: NA
V gene: TRBV5-6
J gene: TRBJ2-7
CDR3 DNA: TGTGCCAGCAGCCCCCGGACAAACCACGAGCAGTACTTC
CDR3 protein: CASSPRTNHEQYF

D gene: TRBD1
clone size: NA
V gene: TRBV7-9
J gene: TRBJ1-4
CDR3 DNA: TGTGCCAGCAGCTTAGGAGTACCGGGACAGGCCGAAAAACTGTTTTTT
CDR3 protein: CASSLGVPGQAEKLFF

D gene: NA
clone size: NA
V gene: TRBV2
J gene: TRBJ2-7
CDR3 DNA: TGTGCCAGCAGTTTTGAGCCGACAACCTACGAGCAGTACTTC
CDR3 protein: CASSFEPTTYEQYF

D gene: NA
clone size: once
V gene: TRBV29-1
J gene: TRBJ1-2
CDR3 DNA: TGCAGCGTTAGCGGGGTCCCTAACTATGGCTACACCTTC
CDR3 protein: CSVSGVPNYGYTF

D gene: TRBD2
clone size: NA
V gene: TRBV28
J gene: TRBJ2-1
CDR3 DNA: TGTGCCAGCAGTTTATGGGGGACTAGCGGGAGTCCCAATGAGCAGTTCTTC
CDR3 protein: CASSLWGTSGSPNEQFF

D gene: NA
clone size: NA
V gene: TRBV5-6
J gene: TRBJ2-7
CDR3 DNA: TGTGCCAGCAGCTTGGTCAAGGAGGGCCCCTACGAGCAGTACTTC
CDR3 protein: CASSLVKEGPYEQYF

D gene: NA
clone size: NA
V gene: TRBV18
J gene: TRBJ1-5
CDR3 DNA: TGTGCCAGCTCACCACAGGAGACTCAGCCCCAGCATTTT
CDR3 protein: CASSPQETQPQHF

D gene: TRBD1
clone size: once
V gene: TRBV9
J gene: TRBJ1-1
CDR3 DNA: TGTGCCAGCAGCGGAGCCAACAGGGGGCTGACTGAAGCTTTCTTT
CDR3 protein: CASSGANRGLTEAFF